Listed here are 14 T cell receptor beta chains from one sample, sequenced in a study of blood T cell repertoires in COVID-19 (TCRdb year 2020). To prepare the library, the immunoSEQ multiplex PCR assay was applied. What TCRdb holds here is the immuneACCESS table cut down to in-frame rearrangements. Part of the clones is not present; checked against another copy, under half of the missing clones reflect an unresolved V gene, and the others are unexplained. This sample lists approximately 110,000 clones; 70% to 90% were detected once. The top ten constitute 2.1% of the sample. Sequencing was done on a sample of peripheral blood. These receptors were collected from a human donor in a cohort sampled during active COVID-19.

In DNA form, the CDR3 reads TGTGCCAGCAGCTTAATCGGTGGCAATGAGCAGTTCTTC. Translation: CASSLIGGNEQFF. V usage is TRBV7-3 and J usage is TRBJ2-1; D is uncertain. Trimming took off 1 base at V and 6 bases at J, with 7 bases between the two ends. The CDR3 extends over 13 amino acids. CDR1 SGHTA and CDR2 FQGTGA come from the germline V gene.

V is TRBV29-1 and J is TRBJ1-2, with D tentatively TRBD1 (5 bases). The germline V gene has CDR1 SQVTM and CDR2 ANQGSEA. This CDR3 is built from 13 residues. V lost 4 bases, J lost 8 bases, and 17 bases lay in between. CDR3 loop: CSVVGQGVWGYTF. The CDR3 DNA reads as TGCAGCGTTGTGGGGCAGGGCGTGTGGGGCTACACCTTC.

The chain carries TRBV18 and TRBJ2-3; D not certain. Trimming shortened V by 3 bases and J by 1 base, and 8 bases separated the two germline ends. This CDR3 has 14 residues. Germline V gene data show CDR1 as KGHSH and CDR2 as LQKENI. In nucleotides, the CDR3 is TGTGCCAGCTCACCGCGAACCGGCACAGATACGCAGTATTTT. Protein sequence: CASSPRTGTDTQYF.

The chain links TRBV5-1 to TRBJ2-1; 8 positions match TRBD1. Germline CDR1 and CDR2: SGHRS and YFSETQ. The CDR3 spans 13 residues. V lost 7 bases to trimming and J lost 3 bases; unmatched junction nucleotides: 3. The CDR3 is CASYGTGYNEQFF. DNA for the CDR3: TGCGCCAGCTACGGGACAGGCTACAATGAGCAGTTCTTC.

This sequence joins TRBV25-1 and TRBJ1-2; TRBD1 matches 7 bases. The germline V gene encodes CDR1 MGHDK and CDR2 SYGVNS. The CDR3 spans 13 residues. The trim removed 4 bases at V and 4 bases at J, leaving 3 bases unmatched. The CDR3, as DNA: TGTGCCAGCAGTGGAGGGACAGCCTATGGCTACACCTTC. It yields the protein CASSGGTAYGYTF.

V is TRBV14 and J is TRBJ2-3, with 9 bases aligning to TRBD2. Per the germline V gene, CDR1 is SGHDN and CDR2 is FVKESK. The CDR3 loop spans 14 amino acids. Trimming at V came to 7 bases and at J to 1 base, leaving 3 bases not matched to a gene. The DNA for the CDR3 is TGTGCCAGCACCCGGACTAGCGGCACAGATACGCAGTATTTT. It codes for CASTRTSGTDTQYF. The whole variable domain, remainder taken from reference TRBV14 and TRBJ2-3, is EAGVTQFPSHSVIEKGQTVTLRCDPISGHDNLYWYRRVMGKEIKFLLHFVKESKQDESGMPNNRFLAERTGGTYSTLKVQPAELEDSGVYFCASTRTSGTDTQYFGPGTRLTVL.

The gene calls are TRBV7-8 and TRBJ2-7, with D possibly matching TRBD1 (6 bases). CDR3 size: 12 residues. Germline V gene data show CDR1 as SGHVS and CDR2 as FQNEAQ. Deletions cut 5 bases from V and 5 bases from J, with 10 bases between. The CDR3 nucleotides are TGTGCCAGCAGCCCGAACAGGGACGAGCAGTACTTC. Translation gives CASSPNRDEQYF. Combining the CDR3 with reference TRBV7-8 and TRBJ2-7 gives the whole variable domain GAGVSQSPRYKVAKRGQDVALRCDPISGHVSLFWYQQALGQGPEFLTYFQNEAQLDKSGLPSDRFFAERPEGSVSTLKIQRTQQEDSAVYLCASSPNRDEQYFGPGTRLTVT.

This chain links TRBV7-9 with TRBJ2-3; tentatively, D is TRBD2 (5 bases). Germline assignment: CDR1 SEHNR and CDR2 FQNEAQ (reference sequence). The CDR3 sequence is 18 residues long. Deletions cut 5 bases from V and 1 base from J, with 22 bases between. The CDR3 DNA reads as TGTGCCAGCAGCCCCAAAGGAGGTTACTCGAAAGGCACAGATACGCAGTATTTT. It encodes CASSPKGGYSKGTDTQYF.

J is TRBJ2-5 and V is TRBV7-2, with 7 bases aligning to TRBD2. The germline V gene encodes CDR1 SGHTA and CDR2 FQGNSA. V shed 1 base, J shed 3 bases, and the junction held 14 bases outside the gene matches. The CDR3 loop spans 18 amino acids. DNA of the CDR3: TGTGCCAGCAGCTTAGTGGTCTGGGGGGGGATGGAAGAAGAGACCCAGTACTTC. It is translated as CASSLVVWGGMEEETQYF.

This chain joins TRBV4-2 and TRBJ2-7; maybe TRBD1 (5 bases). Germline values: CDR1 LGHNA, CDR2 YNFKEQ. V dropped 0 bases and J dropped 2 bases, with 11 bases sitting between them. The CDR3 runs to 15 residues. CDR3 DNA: TGTGCCAGCAGCCAAGATTCGGCAGGGCCCTACGAGCAGTACTTC. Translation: CASSQDSAGPYEQYF.

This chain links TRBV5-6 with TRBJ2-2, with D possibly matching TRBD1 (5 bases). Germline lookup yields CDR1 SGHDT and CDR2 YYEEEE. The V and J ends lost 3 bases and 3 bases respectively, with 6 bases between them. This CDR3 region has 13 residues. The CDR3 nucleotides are TGTGCCAGCAGCTCGACAGACACCGGGGAGCTGTTTTTT. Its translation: CASSSTDTGELFF.

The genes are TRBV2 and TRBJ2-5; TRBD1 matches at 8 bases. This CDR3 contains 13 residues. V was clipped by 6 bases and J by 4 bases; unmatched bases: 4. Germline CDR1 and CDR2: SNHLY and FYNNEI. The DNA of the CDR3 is TGTGCCAGCAGAGACGGACAGGGAGAGACCCAGTACTTC. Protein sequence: CASRDGQGETQYF.

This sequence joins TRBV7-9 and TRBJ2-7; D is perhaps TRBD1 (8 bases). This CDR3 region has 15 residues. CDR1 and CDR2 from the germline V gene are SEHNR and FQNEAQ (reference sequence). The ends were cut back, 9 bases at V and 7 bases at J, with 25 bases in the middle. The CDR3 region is CASISGAGGGREQYF. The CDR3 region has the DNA TGTGCCAGTATCAGCGGGGCAGGGGGCGGTCGGGAGCAGTACTTC.

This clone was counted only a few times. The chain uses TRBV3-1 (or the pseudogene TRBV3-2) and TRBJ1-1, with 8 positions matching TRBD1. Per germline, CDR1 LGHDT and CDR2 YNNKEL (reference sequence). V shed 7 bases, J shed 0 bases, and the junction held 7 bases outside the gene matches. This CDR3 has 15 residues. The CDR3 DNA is TGTGCCAGCAAGTTGCAGGGGGCAGTGAACACTGAAGCTTTCTTT. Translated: CASKLQGAVNTEAFF.